This TCR beta chain was documented in a study of CD4 T cells in relation to SARS-CoV-2 and coronaviruses. In the study overall: The HLA restriction of the shared crossreactive spike epitopes was mapped.

Clones were sequenced by immunoSEQ multiplex PCR, and TCRdb holds only the in-frame ones, with some missing. The sample has under 25,000 clones, around 80% seen once. Unexposed donor CD4+ T cells date from about 2011-2018, before the COVID-19 pandemic. After about 10 days of culture, CD4+ T cells were isolated. As cell numbers allowed, unexposed-donor CD4+ T cells faced SARS-CoV-2 S/N and four cold-coronavirus spikes. About this clone: Its antigen is currently unknown.

Whole-study results and caveats: The cross-reactivity analysis covered only spike protein, not other viral proteins.

The CDR3 loop spans 15 amino acids. V lost 10 bases and J lost 1; bases outside the gene matches: 9. Germline CDR1 and CDR2: ENHRY and SYGVKD. V gene TRBV10-3 combines with J gene TRBJ1-5; 8 nucleotides align to TRBD1. This TCR was recovered from a human donor in good health. Source material: CD4+ T cells from PBMCs, cultured in vitro. CDR3 DNA: TGTGCCACATCCGAGGGACAGGCCAGCAATCAGCCCCAGCATTTT. It specifies CATSEGQASNQPQHF.